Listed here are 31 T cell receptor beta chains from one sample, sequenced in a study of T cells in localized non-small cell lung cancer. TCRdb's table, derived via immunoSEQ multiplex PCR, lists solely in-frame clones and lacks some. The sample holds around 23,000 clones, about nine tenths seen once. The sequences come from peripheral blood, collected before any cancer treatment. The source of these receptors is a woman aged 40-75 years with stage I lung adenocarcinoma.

The CDR3 DNA sequence: TGTGCCAGCAGCCAATATAAGGGGAGGGGATCCTACGAGCAGTACTTC. It encodes CASSQYKGRGSYEQYF. The rearrangement links TRBV14 to TRBJ2-5; 7 bases fit TRBD2. The J call is uncertain, as TRBJ2-7 better fits the DNA end. From germline, CDR1 is SGHDN and CDR2 FVKESK. This CDR3 contains 16 residues.

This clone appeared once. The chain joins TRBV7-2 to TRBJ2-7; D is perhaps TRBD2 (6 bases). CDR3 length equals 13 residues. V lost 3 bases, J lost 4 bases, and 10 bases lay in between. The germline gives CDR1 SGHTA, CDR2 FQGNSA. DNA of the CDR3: TGTGCCAGCAGCTTTTCCGGAGGGTACGAGCAGTACTTC. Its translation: CASSFSGGYEQYF.

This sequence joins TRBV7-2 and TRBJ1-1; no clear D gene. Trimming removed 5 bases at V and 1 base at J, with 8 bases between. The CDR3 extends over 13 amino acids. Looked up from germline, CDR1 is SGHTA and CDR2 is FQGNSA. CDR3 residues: CASSRSSNTEAFF. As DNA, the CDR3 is TGTGCCAGCAGCCGCTCATCGAACACTGAAGCTTTCTTT.

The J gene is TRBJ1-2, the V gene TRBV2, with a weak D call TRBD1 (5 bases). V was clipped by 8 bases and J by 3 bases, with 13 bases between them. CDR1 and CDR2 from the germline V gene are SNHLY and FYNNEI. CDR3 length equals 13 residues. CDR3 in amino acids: CASPRRGDYGYTF. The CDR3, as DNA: TGTGCCAGCCCCCGTAGGGGTGACTATGGCTACACCTTC. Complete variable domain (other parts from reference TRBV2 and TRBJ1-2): EPEVTQTPSHQVTQMGQEVILRCVPISNHLYFYWYRQILGQKVEFLVSFYNNEISEKSEIFDDQFSVERPDGSNFTLKIRSTKLEDSAMYFCASPRRGDYGYTFGSGTRLTVV.

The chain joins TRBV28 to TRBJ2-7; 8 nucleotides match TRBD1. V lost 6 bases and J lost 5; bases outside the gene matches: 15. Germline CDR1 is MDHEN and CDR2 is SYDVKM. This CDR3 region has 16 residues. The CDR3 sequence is CASSLSPWTGSNEQYF. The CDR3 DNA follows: TGTGCCAGCAGCCTAAGCCCTTGGACAGGGAGCAACGAGCAGTACTTC.

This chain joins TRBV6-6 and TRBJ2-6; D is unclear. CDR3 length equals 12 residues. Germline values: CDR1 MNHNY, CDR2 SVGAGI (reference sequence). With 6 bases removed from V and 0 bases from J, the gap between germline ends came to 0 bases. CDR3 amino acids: CASSSGANVLTF. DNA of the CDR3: TGTGCCAGCAGCTCTGGGGCCAACGTCCTGACTTTC.

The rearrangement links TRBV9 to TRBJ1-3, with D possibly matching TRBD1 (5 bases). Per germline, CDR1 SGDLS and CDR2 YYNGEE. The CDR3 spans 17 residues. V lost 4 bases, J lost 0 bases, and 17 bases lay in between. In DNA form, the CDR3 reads TGTGCCAGCAGCCCGGGGGGAAGGGTTAGCTCTGGAAACACCATATATTTT. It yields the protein CASSPGGRVSSGNTIYF.

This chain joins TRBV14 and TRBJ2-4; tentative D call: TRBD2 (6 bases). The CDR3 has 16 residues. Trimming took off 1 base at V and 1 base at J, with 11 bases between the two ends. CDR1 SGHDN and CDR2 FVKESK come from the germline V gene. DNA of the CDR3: TGTGCCAGCAGCCAAGCCGGAGGGGCGGCCAAAAACATTCAGTACTTC. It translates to CASSQAGGAAKNIQYF. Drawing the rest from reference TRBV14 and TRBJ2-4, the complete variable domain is EAGVTQFPSHSVIEKGQTVTLRCDPISGHDNLYWYRRVMGKEIKFLLHFVKESKQDESGMPNNRFLAERTGGTYSTLKVQPAELEDSGVYFCASSQAGGAAKNIQYFGAGTRLSVL.

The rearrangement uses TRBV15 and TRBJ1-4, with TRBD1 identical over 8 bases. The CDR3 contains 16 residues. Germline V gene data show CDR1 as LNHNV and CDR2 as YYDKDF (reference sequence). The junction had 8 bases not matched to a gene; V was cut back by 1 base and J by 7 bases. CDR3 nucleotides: TGTGCCACCAGCAGAGGCCCCGGACAGGGCCGTGAAAAACTGTTTTTT. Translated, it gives CATSRGPGQGREKLFF.

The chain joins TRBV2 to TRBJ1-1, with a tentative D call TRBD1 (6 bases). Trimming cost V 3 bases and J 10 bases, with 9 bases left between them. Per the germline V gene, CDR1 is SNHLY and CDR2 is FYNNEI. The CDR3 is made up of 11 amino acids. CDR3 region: CASSEEGGAFF. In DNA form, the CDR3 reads TGTGCCAGCAGTGAGGAGGGGGGAGCTTTCTTT.

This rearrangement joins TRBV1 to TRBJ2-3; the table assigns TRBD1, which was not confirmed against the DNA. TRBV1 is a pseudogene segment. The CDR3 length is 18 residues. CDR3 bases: TGCACCAGCAGCCAAGAATCGCCCGACAGGGCTAGCACAGATACGCAGTATTTT. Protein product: CTSSQESPDRASTDTQYF.

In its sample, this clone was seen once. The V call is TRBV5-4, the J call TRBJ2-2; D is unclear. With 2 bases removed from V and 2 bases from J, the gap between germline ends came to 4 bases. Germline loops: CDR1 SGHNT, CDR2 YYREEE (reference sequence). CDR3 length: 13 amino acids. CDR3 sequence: CASSFYNTGELFF. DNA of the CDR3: TGTGCCAGCAGCTTCTACAACACCGGGGAGCTGTTTTTT.

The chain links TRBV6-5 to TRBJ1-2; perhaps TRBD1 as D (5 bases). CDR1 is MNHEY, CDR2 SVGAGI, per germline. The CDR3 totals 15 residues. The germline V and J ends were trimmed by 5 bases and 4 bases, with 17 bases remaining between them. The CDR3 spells CASSRTGPSSYGYTF. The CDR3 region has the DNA TGTGCCAGCAGTCGCACGGGGCCTTCCTCCTATGGCTACACCTTC.

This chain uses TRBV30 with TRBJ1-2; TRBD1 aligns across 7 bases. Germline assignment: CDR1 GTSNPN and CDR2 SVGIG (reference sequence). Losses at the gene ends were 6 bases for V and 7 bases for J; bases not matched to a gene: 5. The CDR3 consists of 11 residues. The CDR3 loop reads CACWGQSGYTF. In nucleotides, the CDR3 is TGTGCCTGCTGGGGACAGTCTGGCTACACCTTC.

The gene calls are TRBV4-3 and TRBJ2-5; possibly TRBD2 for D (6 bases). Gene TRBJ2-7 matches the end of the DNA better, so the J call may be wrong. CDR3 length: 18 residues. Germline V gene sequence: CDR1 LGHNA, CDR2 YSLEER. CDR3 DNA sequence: TGCGCCAGCAGCCAAGATGGATCAGCGGTGGGAGGAGAACACGAGCAGTACTTC. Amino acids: CASSQDGSAVGGEHEQYF.

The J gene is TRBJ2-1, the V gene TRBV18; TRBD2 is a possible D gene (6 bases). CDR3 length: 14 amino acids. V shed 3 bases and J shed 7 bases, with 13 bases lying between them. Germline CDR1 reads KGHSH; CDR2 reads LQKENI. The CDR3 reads CASSPGSRRNEQFF. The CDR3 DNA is TGTGCCAGCTCACCCGGGAGCAGGCGGAATGAGCAGTTCTTC.

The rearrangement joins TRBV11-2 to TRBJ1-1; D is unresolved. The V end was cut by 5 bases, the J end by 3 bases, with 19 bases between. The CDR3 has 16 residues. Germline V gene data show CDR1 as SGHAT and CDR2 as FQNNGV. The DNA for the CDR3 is TGTGCCAGCAGCCCCAAGACCCCTGGGTGGGACACTGAAGCTTTCTTT. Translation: CASSPKTPGWDTEAFF. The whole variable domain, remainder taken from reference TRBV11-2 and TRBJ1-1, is EAGVAQSPRYKIIEKRQSVAFWCNPISGHATLYWYQQILGQGPKLLIQFQNNGVVDDSQLPKDRFSAERLKGVDSTLKIQPAKLEDSAVYLCASSPKTPGWDTEAFFGQGTRLTVV.

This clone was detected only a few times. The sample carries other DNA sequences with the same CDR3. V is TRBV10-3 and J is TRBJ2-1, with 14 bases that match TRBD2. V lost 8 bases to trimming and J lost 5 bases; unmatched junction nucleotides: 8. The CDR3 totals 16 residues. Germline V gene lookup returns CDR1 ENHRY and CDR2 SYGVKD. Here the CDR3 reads CAISDPGLAGDNEQFF. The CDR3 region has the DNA TGTGCCATCTCTGATCCGGGACTAGCGGGAGACAATGAGCAGTTCTTC.

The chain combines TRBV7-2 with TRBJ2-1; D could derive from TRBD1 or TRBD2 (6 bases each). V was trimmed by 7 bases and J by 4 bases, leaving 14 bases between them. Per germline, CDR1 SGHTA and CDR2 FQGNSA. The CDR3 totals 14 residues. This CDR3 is CASTAGGLYNEQFF. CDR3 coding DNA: TGTGCCAGCACAGCTGGGGGGCTTTACAATGAGCAGTTCTTC.

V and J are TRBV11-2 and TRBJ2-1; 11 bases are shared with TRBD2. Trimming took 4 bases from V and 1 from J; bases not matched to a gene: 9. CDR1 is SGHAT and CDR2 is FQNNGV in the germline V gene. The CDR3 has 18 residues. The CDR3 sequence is CASSSGLAESFSYNEQFF. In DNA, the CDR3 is TGTGCCAGCAGCTCGGGACTAGCGGAGAGTTTTTCCTACAATGAGCAGTTCTTC.

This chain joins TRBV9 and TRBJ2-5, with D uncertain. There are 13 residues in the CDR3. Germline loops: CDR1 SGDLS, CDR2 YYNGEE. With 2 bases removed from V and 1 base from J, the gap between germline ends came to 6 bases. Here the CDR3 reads CASSVRLQETQYF. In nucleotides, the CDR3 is TGTGCCAGCAGCGTTCGGCTCCAAGAGACCCAGTACTTC.

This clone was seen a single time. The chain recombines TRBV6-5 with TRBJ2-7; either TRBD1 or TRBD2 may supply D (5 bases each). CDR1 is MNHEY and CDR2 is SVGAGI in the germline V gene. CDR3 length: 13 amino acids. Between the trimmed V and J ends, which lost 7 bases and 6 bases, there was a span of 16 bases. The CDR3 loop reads CASMVTGTGEQYF. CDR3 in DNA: TGTGCCAGCATGGTAACGGGGACGGGCGAGCAGTACTTC.

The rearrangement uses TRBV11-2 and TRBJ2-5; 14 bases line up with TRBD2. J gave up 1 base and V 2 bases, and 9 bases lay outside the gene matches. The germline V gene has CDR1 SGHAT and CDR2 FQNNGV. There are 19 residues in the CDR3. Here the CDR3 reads CASSLMGTSGREVQETQYF. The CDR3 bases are TGTGCCAGCAGCTTAATGGGGACTAGCGGGAGAGAGGTCCAAGAGACCCAGTACTTC.

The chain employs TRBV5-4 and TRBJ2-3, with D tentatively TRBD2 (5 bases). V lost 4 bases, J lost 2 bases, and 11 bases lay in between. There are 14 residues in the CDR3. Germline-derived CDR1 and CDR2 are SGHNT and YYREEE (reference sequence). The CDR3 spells CASSIGLDTDTQYF. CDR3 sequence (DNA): TGTGCCAGCAGCATTGGACTTGACACAGATACGCAGTATTTT. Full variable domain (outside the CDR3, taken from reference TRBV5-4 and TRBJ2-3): ETGVTQSPTHLIKTRGQQVTLRCSSQSGHNTVSWYQQALGQGPQFIFQYYREEENGRGNFPPRFSGLQFPNYSSELNVNALELDDSALYLCASSIGLDTDTQYFGPGTRLTVL.

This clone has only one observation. The CDR3 here is CASSLVLAASTDTQYF. The CDR3 nucleotides are TGTGCCAGCAGCTTAGTTTTAGCGGCTAGCACAGATACGCAGTATTTT. The chain combines TRBV11-2 with TRBJ2-3; a weak D match, TRBD2 (6 bases). This CDR3 spans 16 amino acids. The germline CDR1 and CDR2 sequences are SGHAT and FQNNGV. V was shortened by 1 base and J by 0 bases, with 11 bases between the two germline ends.

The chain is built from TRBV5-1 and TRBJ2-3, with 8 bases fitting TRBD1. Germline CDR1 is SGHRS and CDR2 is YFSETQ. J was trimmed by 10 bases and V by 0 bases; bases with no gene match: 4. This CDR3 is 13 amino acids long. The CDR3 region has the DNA TGCGCCAGCAGCTTGGCCGGACAGGGTGCGCAGTATTTT. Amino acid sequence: CASSLAGQGAQYF. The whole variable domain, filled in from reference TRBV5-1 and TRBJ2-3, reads KAGVTQTPRYLIKTRGQQVTLSCSPISGHRSVSWYQQTPGQGLQFLFEYFSETQRNKGNFPGRFSGRQFSNSRSEMNVSTLELGDSALYLCASSLAGQGAQYFGPGTRLTVL.

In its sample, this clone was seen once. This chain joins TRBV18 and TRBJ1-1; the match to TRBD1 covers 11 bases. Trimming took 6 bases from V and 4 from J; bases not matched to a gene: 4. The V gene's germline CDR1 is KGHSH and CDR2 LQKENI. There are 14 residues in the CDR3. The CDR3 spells CASSSGTGGTEAFF. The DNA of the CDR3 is TGTGCCAGCTCTTCAGGGACAGGGGGCACTGAAGCTTTCTTT.

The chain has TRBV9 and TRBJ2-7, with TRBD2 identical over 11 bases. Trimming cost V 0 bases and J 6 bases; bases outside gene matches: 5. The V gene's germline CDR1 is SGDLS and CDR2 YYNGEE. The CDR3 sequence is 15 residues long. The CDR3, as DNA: TGTGCCAGCAGCGTAGCCCTAGCGGGAGGTGGCGAGCAGTACTTC. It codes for CASSVALAGGGEQYF.

The CDR3 region is CASSETGRGELFF. In nucleotides, the CDR3 is TGCGCCAGCAGTGAAACCGGGAGGGGGGAGCTGTTTTTT. The chain combines TRBV10-1 with TRBJ2-2; TRBD2 agrees at 7 bases. With V trimmed by 3 bases and J by 8 bases, 3 bases remained unmatched. Germline CDR1 is WNHNN and CDR2 is SYGVQD (reference sequence). There are 13 residues in the CDR3.

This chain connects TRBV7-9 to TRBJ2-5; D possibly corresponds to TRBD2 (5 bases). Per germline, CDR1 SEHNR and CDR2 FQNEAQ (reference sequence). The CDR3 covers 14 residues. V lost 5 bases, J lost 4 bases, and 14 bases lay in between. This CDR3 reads CASSPRAGRETQYF. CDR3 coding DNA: TGTGCCAGCAGCCCGCGGGCAGGTCGAGAGACCCAGTACTTC.

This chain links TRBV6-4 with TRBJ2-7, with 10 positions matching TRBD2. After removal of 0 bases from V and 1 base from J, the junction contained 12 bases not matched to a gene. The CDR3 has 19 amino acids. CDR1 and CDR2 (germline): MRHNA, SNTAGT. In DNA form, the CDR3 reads TGTGCCAGCAGTGACTCCGGGCGGCCTAGCGGGAGCGGATCCTACGAGCAGTACTTC. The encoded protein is CASSDSGRPSGSGSYEQYF.